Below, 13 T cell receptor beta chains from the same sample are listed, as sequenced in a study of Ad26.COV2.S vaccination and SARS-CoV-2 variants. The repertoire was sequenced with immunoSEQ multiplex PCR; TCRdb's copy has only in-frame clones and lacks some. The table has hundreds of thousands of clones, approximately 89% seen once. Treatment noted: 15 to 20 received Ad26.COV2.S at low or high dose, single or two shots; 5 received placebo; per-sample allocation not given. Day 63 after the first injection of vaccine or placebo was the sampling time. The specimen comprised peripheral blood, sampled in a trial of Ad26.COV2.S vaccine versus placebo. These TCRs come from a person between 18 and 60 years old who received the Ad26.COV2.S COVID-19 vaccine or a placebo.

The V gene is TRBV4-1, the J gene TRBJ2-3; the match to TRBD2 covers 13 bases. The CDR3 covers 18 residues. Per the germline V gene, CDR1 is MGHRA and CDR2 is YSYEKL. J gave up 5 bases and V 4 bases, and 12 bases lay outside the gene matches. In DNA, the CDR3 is TGCGCCAGCAGCCCTGGCAGGACTAGCGGGAGTATGGGAGATACGCAGTATTTT. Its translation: CASSPGRTSGSMGDTQYF.

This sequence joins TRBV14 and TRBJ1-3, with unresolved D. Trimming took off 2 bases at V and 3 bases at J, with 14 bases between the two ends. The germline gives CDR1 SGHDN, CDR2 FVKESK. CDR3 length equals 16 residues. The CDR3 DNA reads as TGTGCCAGCAGCCAATGGACCGCGCTTGGTGGAAACACCATATATTTT. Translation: CASSQWTALGGNTIYF.

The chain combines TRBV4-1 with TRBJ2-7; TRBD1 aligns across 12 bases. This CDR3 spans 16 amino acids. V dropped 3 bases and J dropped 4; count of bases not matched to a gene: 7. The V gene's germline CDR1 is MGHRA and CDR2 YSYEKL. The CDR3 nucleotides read TGCGCCAGCAGCCAGGCTGGGGACAGGGGGCTGTACGAGCAGTACTTC. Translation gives CASSQAGDRGLYEQYF.

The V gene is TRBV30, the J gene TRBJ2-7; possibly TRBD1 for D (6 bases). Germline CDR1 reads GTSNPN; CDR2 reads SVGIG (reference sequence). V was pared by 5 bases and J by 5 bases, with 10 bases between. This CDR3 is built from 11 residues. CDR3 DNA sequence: TGTGCCTGGCAACAGGGCCACGAGCAGTACTTC. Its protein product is CAWQQGHEQYF. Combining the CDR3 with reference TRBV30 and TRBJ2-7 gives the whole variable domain SQTIHQWPATLVQPVGSPLSLECTVEGTSNPNLYWYRQAAGRGLQLLFYSVGIGQISSEVPQNLSASRPQDRQFILSSKKLLLSDSGFYLCAWQQGHEQYFGPGTRLTVT.

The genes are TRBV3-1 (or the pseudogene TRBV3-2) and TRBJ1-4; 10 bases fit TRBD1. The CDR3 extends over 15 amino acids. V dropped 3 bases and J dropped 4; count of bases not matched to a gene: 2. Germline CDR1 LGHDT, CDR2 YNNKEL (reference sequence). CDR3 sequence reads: CASSQWDRGNEKLFF. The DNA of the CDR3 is TGTGCCAGCAGCCAGTGGGACAGGGGTAATGAAAAACTGTTTTTT.

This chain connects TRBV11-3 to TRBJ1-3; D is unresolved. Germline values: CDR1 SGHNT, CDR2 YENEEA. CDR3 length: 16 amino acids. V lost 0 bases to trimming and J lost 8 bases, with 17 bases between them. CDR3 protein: CASSLDRLLRGDTIYF. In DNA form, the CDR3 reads TGTGCCAGCAGCTTAGATCGGCTACTCCGCGGGGACACCATATATTTT. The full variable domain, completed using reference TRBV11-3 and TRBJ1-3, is EAGVVQSPRYKIIEKKQPVAFWCNPISGHNTLYWYLQNLGQGPELLIRYENEEAVDDSQLPKDRFSAERLKGVDSTLKIQPAELGDSAVYLCASSLDRLLRGDTIYFGEGSWLTVV.

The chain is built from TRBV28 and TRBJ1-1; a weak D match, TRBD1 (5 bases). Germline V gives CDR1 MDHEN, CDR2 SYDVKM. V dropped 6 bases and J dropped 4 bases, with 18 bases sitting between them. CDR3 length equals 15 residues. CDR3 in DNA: TGTGCCAGCAGCCTCCCTGCAGGGTCGAGCACTGAAGCTTTCTTT. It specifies CASSLPAGSSTEAFF.

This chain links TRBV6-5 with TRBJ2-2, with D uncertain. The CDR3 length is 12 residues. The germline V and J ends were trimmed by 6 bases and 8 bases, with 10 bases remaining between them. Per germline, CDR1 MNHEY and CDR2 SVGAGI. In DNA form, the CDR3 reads TGTGCCAGCAGACAGACCCGGGGGGAGCTGTTTTTT. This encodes CASRQTRGELFF.

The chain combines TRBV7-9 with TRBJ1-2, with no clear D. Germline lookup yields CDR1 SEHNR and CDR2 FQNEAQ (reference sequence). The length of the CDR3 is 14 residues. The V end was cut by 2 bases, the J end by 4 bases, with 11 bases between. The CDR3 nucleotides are TGTGCCAGCAGCTTAAGCCCCTTTCGCTATGGCTACACCTTC. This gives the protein CASSLSPFRYGYTF.

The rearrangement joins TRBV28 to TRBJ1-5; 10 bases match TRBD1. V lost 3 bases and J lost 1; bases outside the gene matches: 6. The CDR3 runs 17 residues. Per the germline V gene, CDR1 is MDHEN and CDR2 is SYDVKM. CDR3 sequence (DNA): TGTGCCAGCAGTTTGGGGGACAGGGGCAAAAGCAATCAGCCCCAGCATTTT. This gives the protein CASSLGDRGKSNQPQHF.

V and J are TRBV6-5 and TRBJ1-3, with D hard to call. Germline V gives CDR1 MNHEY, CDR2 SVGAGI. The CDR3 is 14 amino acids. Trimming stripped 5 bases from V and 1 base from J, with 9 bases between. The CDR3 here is CASSQLLSGNTIYF. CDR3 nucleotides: TGTGCCAGCAGTCAACTTTTATCTGGAAACACCATATATTTT.

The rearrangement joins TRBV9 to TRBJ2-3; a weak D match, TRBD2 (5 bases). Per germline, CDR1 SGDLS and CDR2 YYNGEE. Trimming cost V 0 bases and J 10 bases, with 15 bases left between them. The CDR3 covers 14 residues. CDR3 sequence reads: CASSVDATNSPQYF. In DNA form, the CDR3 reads TGTGCCAGCAGCGTAGACGCGACTAATTCCCCGCAGTATTTT.

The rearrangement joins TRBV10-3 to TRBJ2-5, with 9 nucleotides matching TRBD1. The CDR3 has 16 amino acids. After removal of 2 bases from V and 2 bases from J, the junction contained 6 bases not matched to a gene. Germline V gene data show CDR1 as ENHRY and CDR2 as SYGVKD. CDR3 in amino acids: CAISEGTGTLQETQYF. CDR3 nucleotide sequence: TGTGCCATCAGTGAGGGGACAGGGACCCTTCAAGAGACCCAGTACTTC.